The 24 T cell receptor beta chains reported below all come from one sample, sequenced in a study of identical twins. TCRdb re-analysed the 5' RACE reads in MiXCR, keeping a single row per CDR3 protein. The table includes a few hundred thousand distinct CDR3 sequences, roughly 10% detected once. The source material was naive T cells sorted from blood. The source of these receptors is a woman in her 50s in good health.

This chain uses TRBV12-3 or TRBV12-4 with TRBJ2-7, with D possibly being TRBD2 (6 bases). Deletions cut 4 bases from V and 1 base from J, with 11 bases between. This CDR3 comprises 14 residues. The chain's CDR3 is CASSSRGRSYEQYF. In DNA, the CDR3 is TGTGCCAGCAGTTCCCGGGGGAGATCCTACGAGCAGTACTTC.

This clonotype occurred a few times. The genes are TRBV19 and TRBJ2-7, with 7 nucleotides matching TRBD1. CDR1 LNHDA and CDR2 SQIVND come from the germline V gene (reference sequence). This CDR3 is 14 amino acids long. V shed 7 bases, J shed 6 bases, and the junction held 12 bases outside the gene matches. The CDR3 nucleotides read TGTGCCAGTACGAGGGGGCAGCCGAGTTCCGAGCAGTACTTC. Protein product: CASTRGQPSSEQYF.

Many counts were recorded for this clonotype. The chain recombines TRBV12-3 or TRBV12-4 with TRBJ1-1, with a possible D match to TRBD1 (5 bases). The V and J ends lost 5 bases and 4 bases respectively, with 17 bases between them. The CDR3 spans 15 residues. CDR3 sequence (DNA): TGTGCCAGCAGTCAGGGTGGGGCGGGGGTCACTGAAGCTTTCTTT. This translates into CASSQGGAGVTEAFF.

The table lists this clonotype with a few counts. This chain joins TRBV15 and TRBJ2-5; D call uncertain. The germline gives CDR1 LNHNV, CDR2 YYDKDF (reference sequence). CDR3 length: 12 residues. Trimming took 5 bases from V and 2 from J, leaving 6 bases between them. The CDR3 loop is CATSLGQETQYF. CDR3 DNA sequence: TGTGCCACCAGCTTGGGGCAAGAGACCCAGTACTTC. The full variable domain, completed using reference TRBV15 and TRBJ2-5, is DAMVIQNPRYQVTQFGKPVTLSCSQTLNHNVMYWYQQKSSQAPKLLFHYYDKDFNNEADTPDNFQSRRPNTSFCFLDIRSPGLGDTAMYLCATSLGQETQYFGPGTRLLVL.

The V call is TRBV6-1, the J call TRBJ2-7, with D uncertain. Germline V gene data show CDR1 as MNHNS and CDR2 as SASEGT. The CDR3 has 14 residues. Trimming removed 5 bases from V and 3 bases from J, with 14 bases in between. CDR3 sequence: CASSLDGFSYEQYF. The CDR3 DNA sequence: TGTGCCAGCAGTTTGGACGGTTTCAGCTACGAGCAGTACTTC.

The V gene is TRBV7-9, the J gene TRBJ1-2; the match to TRBD1 covers 9 bases. Unmatched junction bases numbered 5, after V lost 6 bases and J lost 6 bases. The germline V gene has CDR1 SEHNR and CDR2 FQNEAQ (reference sequence). The CDR3 has 13 residues. This CDR3 is CASSGQGLDGYTF. For the CDR3, the DNA is TGTGCCAGCAGTGGACAGGGGCTTGATGGCTACACCTTC.

This chain's CDR3 is CASSLQGFMNTEAFF. CDR3 DNA: TGTGCCAGCAGCTTACAGGGGTTCATGAACACTGAAGCTTTCTTT. The chain employs TRBV7-3 and TRBJ1-1, with a weak D call TRBD1 (6 bases). This CDR3 contains 15 residues. Trimming stripped 2 bases from V and 0 bases from J, with 10 bases between. From germline, CDR1 is SGHTA and CDR2 FQGTGA. Complete variable domain (other parts from reference TRBV7-3 and TRBJ1-1): GAGVSQTPSNKVTEKGKYVELRCDPISGHTALYWYRQSLGQGPEFLIYFQGTGAADDSGLPNDRFFAVRPEGSVSTLKIQRTERGDSAVYLCASSLQGFMNTEAFFGQGTRLTVV.

Only a few counts were recorded for this clonotype. The chain combines TRBV3-1 with TRBJ1-4; the D is unclear. Germline V gene sequence: CDR1 LGHDT, CDR2 YNNKEL (reference sequence). The V and J ends lost 2 bases and 5 bases respectively, with 12 bases between them. The CDR3 consists of 15 residues. CDR3 residues: CASSQQGSMNEKLFF. CDR3 nucleotide sequence: TGTGCCAGCAGCCAACAAGGGAGCATGAATGAAAAACTGTTTTTT.

The table lists this clonotype with a few counts. The chain employs TRBV12-3 or TRBV12-4 and TRBJ2-2, with no clear D. The V and J ends lost 5 bases and 6 bases respectively, with 16 bases between them. CDR3 length: 15 residues. The CDR3 nucleotides read TGTGCCAGCAGTACCGAAAGGTCCCACGCCGGGGAGCTGTTTTTT. The encoded protein is CASSTERSHAGELFF.

This clonotype was picked up many times. This sequence joins TRBV28 and TRBJ2-3; the match to TRBD2 covers 7 bases. This CDR3 contains 14 residues. Per the germline V gene, CDR1 is MDHEN and CDR2 is SYDVKM. V trimming: 8 bases; J trimming: 1 base; junction bases outside the gene matches: 6. The CDR3 here is CASVTGGGTDTQYF. As DNA, the CDR3 is TGTGCCAGCGTTACGGGAGGTGGCACAGATACGCAGTATTTT.

This chain links TRBV20-1 with TRBJ2-1, with 12 bases fitting TRBD2. CDR3 length: 14 residues. V lost 4 bases and J lost 7; bases outside the gene matches: 5. CDR1 and CDR2 (germline): DFQATT, SNEGSKA (reference sequence). The CDR3 DNA sequence: TGCAGTGCTACTAGCGGGAGGGCCGCGAATGAGCAGTTCTTC. This encodes CSATSGRAANEQFF.

In its sample, this clonotype was seen a few times. The chain joins TRBV5-1 to TRBJ2-5, with TRBD2 matching over 11 bases. CDR3 length: 16 amino acids. Per the germline V gene, CDR1 is SGHRS and CDR2 is YFSETQ. Trimming took 0 bases from V and 5 from J; bases not matched to a gene: 6. The CDR3 spells CASSLATSGTWETQYF. CDR3 coding DNA: TGCGCCAGCAGCTTGGCGACTAGCGGGACCTGGGAGACCCAGTACTTC.

This chain uses TRBV6-1 with TRBJ1-1, with D perhaps TRBD1 (6 bases). CDR3 length: 15 residues. CDR1 and CDR2 from the germline V gene are MNHNS and SASEGT. Trimming removed 0 bases at V and 8 bases at J, with 16 bases between. CDR3 bases: TGTGCCAGCAGTGAAGCATCAACAGGGTTCCGCGAAGCTTTCTTT. Protein: CASSEASTGFREAFF.

This clonotype came up a few times. J is TRBJ2-1 and V is TRBV13; 8 bases are a match to TRBD2. Germline V lookup: CDR1 PRHDT, CDR2 FYEKMQ (reference sequence). Germline trimming cut 8 bases from V and 7 bases from J; bases unmatched to any gene: 16. The length of the CDR3 is 16 residues. CDR3 nucleotide sequence: TGTGCCAGCTTCGCCGCCGGGACTAGAAAAGGAAATGAGCAGTTCTTC. Residues: CASFAAGTRKGNEQFF. Complete variable domain (other parts from reference TRBV13 and TRBJ2-1): AAGVIQSPRHLIKEKRETATLKCYPIPRHDTVYWYQQGPGQDPQFLISFYEKMQSDKGSIPDRFSAQQFSDYHSELNMSSLELGDSALYFCASFAAGTRKGNEQFFGPGTRLTVL.

This clonotype was counted many times. The V call is TRBV25-1, the J call TRBJ2-7, with D perhaps TRBD2 (6 bases). This CDR3 is built from 13 residues. Germline CDR1 MGHDK, CDR2 SYGVNS. Trimming removed 4 bases from V and 3 bases from J, with 10 bases in between. CDR3 residues: CASSAVGGYEQYF. The DNA of the CDR3 is TGTGCCAGCAGTGCCGTGGGGGGCTACGAGCAGTACTTC.

V is TRBV4-1 and J is TRBJ2-5; 7 nucleotides align to TRBD2. This CDR3 is 17 amino acids long. The V gene's germline CDR1 is MGHRA and CDR2 YSYEKL. Trimming took 0 bases from V and 5 from J; bases not matched to a gene: 12. The CDR3 region is CASSQDGLETFQETQYF. The CDR3 region has the DNA TGCGCCAGCAGCCAAGATGGACTAGAAACATTCCAGGAGACCCAGTACTTC.

This clonotype appeared once. The chain is built from TRBV2 and TRBJ1-3; D is uncertain. This CDR3 spans 11 amino acids. The V gene's germline CDR1 is SNHLY and CDR2 FYNNEI. V shed 11 bases and J shed 4 bases, with 9 bases lying between them. CDR3 sequence: CARWMGNTIYF. In nucleotides, the CDR3 is TGTGCCCGCTGGATGGGAAACACCATATATTTT.

This clonotype has just a few counts. The rearrangement uses TRBV3-1 and TRBJ2-4; a weak D match, TRBD2 (5 bases). The CDR3 extends over 12 amino acids. Germline CDR1 is LGHDT and CDR2 is YNNKEL (reference sequence). Trimming took off 4 bases at V and 8 bases at J, with 9 bases between the two ends. The CDR3 nucleotides read TGTGCCAGCAGCCGAGAGGGTGACATTCAGTACTTC. It translates to CASSREGDIQYF.

This clonotype appeared a few times. V is TRBV19 and J is TRBJ2-3, with 8 bases matching TRBD2. Looked up from germline, CDR1 is LNHDA and CDR2 is SQIVND (reference sequence). This CDR3 contains 16 residues. With 5 bases clipped from V and 4 bases from J, the junction kept 11 bases outside the gene matches. The CDR3, as DNA: TGTGCCAGTAGTGTGCGGGAGGCCGTAGTCGCAGATACGCAGTATTTT. This sequence encodes CASSVREAVVADTQYF.

The table lists this clonotype with many counts. The chain has TRBV20-1 and TRBJ2-3; no clear D gene. The CDR3 contains 11 residues. The germline gives CDR1 DFQATT, CDR2 SNEGSKA (reference sequence). The germline V and J ends were trimmed by 4 bases and 6 bases, with 8 bases remaining between them. The CDR3 nucleotides are TGCAGTGCTAAGTTGTCGGATACGCAGTATTTT. It specifies CSAKLSDTQYF.

The V gene is TRBV15, the J gene TRBJ2-2, with TRBD1 identical over 10 bases. Germline V gives CDR1 LNHNV, CDR2 YYDKDF (reference sequence). With V trimmed by 9 bases and J by 3 bases, 10 bases remained unmatched. CDR3 size: 16 residues. The CDR3 protein is CATQDRGQRDTGELFF. The CDR3 DNA reads TGTGCCACTCAAGACAGGGGGCAAAGGGACACCGGGGAGCTGTTTTTT.

This clonotype was recorded a few times. The chain couples TRBV10-3 to TRBJ2-7; the match to TRBD2 covers 10 bases. The CDR3 covers 14 residues. V lost 4 bases to trimming and J lost 2 bases; unmatched junction nucleotides: 2. CDR1 and CDR2 (germline): ENHRY, SYGVKD. This chain's CDR3 is CAISGTSGPYEQYV. The CDR3 DNA is TGTGCCATCAGTGGGACTAGCGGACCCTACGAGCAGTACGTC.

A few counts support this clonotype. The chain links TRBV27 to TRBJ2-3; possibly TRBD2 for D (5 bases). The V and J ends lost 6 bases and 7 bases respectively, with 8 bases between them. CDR3 length equals 11 residues. Germline loops: CDR1 MNHEY, CDR2 SMNVEV (reference sequence). For the CDR3, the DNA is TGTGCCAGCAGCCGAGGGCATACGCAGTATTTT. This gives the protein CASSRGHTQYF.

On this clonotype itself: A clone one base away is much larger, so this may be a read error. The genes are TRBV7-2 and TRBJ2-7; D is unclear. The CDR3 loop spans 11 amino acids. V lost 5 bases to trimming and J lost 3 bases, with 5 bases between them. Germline V gives CDR1 SGHTA, CDR2 FQGNSA. The CDR3: CASSPLYEQYF. CDR3 DNA sequence: TGTGCCAGCAGCCCACTCTACGAGCAGTACTTC.